This T cell receptor beta chain was captured by sequencing in a study of low-dose radiotherapy and immunotherapy resistance in tumors. TRAV- and TRBV-specific primers, spanning alpha and beta chains, primed first-strand cDNA. TCR amplification involved 20 to 25 PCR cycles with a constant-region primer and V-primer adapter. TCRdb processed the reads anew with MiXCR; each CDR3 protein has one entry. Of about 15,000 distinct CDR3 sequences in the sample, roughly 60% were seen once. This CDR3 has 14 amino acids. V gave up 4 bases and J gave up 5 bases, with 15 bases separating them. CDR1 and CDR2 from the germline V gene are LGHNA and YSLEER.

The TCR was taken from a human donor with advanced metastatic prostate, ovarian, gallbladder or colorectal cancer (not recorded which). This table probably holds off-target reads from a library built for another chain. The J gene is TRBJ2-7, the V gene TRBV4-3, with D possibly TRBD2 on 5 matching bases. CDR3: CASSRVKGADEQYF. The CDR3 region has the DNA TGCGCCAGCAGCCGGGTAAAGGGAGCCGACGAGCAGTACTTC.